These T cell receptor beta chains were read from a single sample in a study of beta chain features in type 1 diabetes. The repertoire was sequenced with immunoSEQ multiplex PCR; TCRdb's copy has only in-frame clones and lacks some. The sample carries 150,000 to 200,000 clones, roughly 9% recorded once. Material for sequencing was central memory CD4+ T cells from blood. These receptors all stem from a woman in her 30s with type 1 diabetes. Both conserved end residues are part of each CDR3. The D gene is left open where the match is weak. A row's size may be missing; if present it is once, few, many or a size class.

v_gene	abundance	d_gene	j_gene	CDR3nt	CDR3aa
TRBV7-2	few	TRBD2	TRBJ2-2	TGTGCCAGCAGCTTCCGAGCGGGAGGGAGGACCGGGGAGCTGTTTTTT	CASSFRAGGRTGELFF
TRBV7-8	few	.	TRBJ1-5	TGTGCCAGCAGCTTAGAACAGGGTACCAATCAGCCCCAGCATTTT	CASSLEQGTNQPQHF
TRBV6-1	few	.	TRBJ2-7	TGTGCCAGCAGTGAACTAGTCTCCTACGAGCAGTACTTC	CASSELVSYEQYF
TRBV7-3	.	TRBD2	TRBJ2-1	TGTGCCAGCAGCTTATATGGTAGCGGGCTGTACAATGAGCAGTTCTTC	CASSLYGSGLYNEQFF
TRBV28	.	.	TRBJ2-1	TGTGCCAGCAGTTTTTCGAACGGGAGAGAGCAGTTCTTC	CASSFSNGREQFF
TRBV7-2	few	.	TRBJ1-2	TGTGCCAGCAGCGTGAGGGTTCGTGGCTACACCTTC	CASSVRVRGYTF
TRBV7-2	.	TRBD1	TRBJ2-7	TGTGCCAGCAGCCCTGGGACAGGGCAATGGGAGCAGTACTTC	CASSPGTGQWEQYF
TRBV30	few	.	TRBJ2-7	TGTGCCTGGAGTGTATGGGGCCGCGAGCAGTACTTC	CAWSVWGREQYF
TRBV5-1	few	TRBD1	TRBJ1-1	TGCGCCAGCAGCTTTCTTAACCTGGACAGGGATAACACTGAAGCTTTCTTT	CASSFLNLDRDNTEAFF
TRBV5-1	.	TRBD2	TRBJ2-3	TGCGCCAGCAGCCTTCCCGGACTAGCGGGATCCACAGATACGCAGTATTTT	CASSLPGLAGSTDTQYF
TRBV6-5	.	TRBD1	TRBJ2-1	TGTGCCAGCAGAAGGACAGGGGACTCCTACAATGAGCAGTTCTTC	CASRRTGDSYNEQFF
TRBV5-4	few	.	TRBJ2-3	TGTGCCAGCAGCGCGGGACTGTCGACAGATACGCAGTATTTT	CASSAGLSTDTQYF
TRBV7-8	few	TRBD1	TRBJ1-1	TGTGCCAGCAGTGCCTGGACAGGTCAGAACACTGAAGCTTTCTTT	CASSAWTGQNTEAFF
TRBV7-8	.	TRBD2	TRBJ2-4	TGTGCCAGCAGCTTCCCACTGGGGCACAGCGGGGCTAACAAAAACATTCAGTACTTC	CASSFPLGHSGANKNIQYF
TRBV19	few	TRBD1	TRBJ2-2	TGTGCCAGTAGGATCCTGATTGGGACAGGGGACACCGGGGAGCTGTTTTTT	CASRILIGTGDTGELFF
TRBV7-2	.	.	TRBJ1-1	TGTGCCACAGGGGCACAGCCTAACACTGAAGCTTTCTTT	CATGAQPNTEAFF
TRBV28	.	.	TRBJ2-1	TGTGCCAGCAGTGGAGGGACGTCGACCGGCGGGGTGTACAATGAGCAGTTCTTC	CASSGGTSTGGVYNEQFF
TRBV27	few	TRBD2	TRBJ2-6	TGTGCCAGCAGTCCCGGGACTAGCGGTTGGTCGGGGGCCAACGTCCTGACTTTC	CASSPGTSGWSGANVLTF
TRBV25-1	few	.	TRBJ2-2	TGTGCCAGCAGTTACCAACTAATGAACACCGGGGAGCTGTTTTTT	CASSYQLMNTGELFF
TRBV2	.	TRBD2	TRBJ2-2	TGTGCCACCAAGGGACTAGCGGGAGGGAACACCGGGGAGCTGTTTTTT	CATKGLAGGNTGELFF
TRBV2	.	.	TRBJ2-4	TGTGCCAGCAAATTAGGTAGCGGCAAAAACATTCAGTACTTC	CASKLGSGKNIQYF
TRBV5-6	few	TRBD1	TRBJ1-1	TGTGCCAGCAGCGACGGGAGGCAGACAGGGGGCGCGAGCACTGAAGCTTTCTTT	CASSDGRQTGGASTEAFF
TRBV18	.	.	TRBJ1-1	TGTGCCAGCTCACTCCAGAACACTGAAGCTTTCTTT	CASSLQNTEAFF
TRBV14	.	.	TRBJ2-5	TGTGCCAGCAGCCCAGGGCCAGATGAGACCCAGTACTTC	CASSPGPDETQYF
TRBV4-1	few	TRBD2	TRBJ2-2	TGCGCCAGCAGCCGATCCGGAAGCGGGAGCGGGACCGGGGAGCTGTTTTTT	CASSRSGSGSGTGELFF
TRBV6-6	.	TRBD1	TRBJ1-2	TGTGCCAGCAGTCTTCCCGGACAGGCGGACTATGGCTACACCTTC	CASSLPGQADYGYTF
TRBV28	.	TRBD2	TRBJ2-1	TGTGCCAGCAGTCCCCGACTAGCGGGAGTGTACAATGAGCAGTTCTTC	CASSPRLAGVYNEQFF
TRBV5-3	few	TRBD1	TRBJ1-2	TGTGCCAGCGCCAGGACAGGGGCGGACTATGGCTACACCTTC	CASARTGADYGYTF
TRBV6-5	.	.	TRBJ1-2	TGTGCCAGCAGTTACCTTTCAGGGTCTGGCGGCTACACCTTC	CASSYLSGSGGYTF
TRBV14	few	.	TRBJ2-5	TGTGCCAGCAGGCCCGCAGGGCGGTTAGAGACCCAGTACTTC	CASRPAGRLETQYF
TRBV5-1	few	.	TRBJ2-3	TGCGCCAGCACCAGGAACGTAGTTACGGATACGCAGTATTTT	CASTRNVVTDTQYF
TRBV5-1	.	.	TRBJ2-7	TGCGCCAGCAGCCCAGGCGCGGGTGGTGGTTACGAGCAGTACTTC	CASSPGAGGGYEQYF
TRBV29-1	.	TRBD1	TRBJ1-4	TGCAGCGCTAGGTCCGGACAGGTTAATGAAAAACTGTTTTTT	CSARSGQVNEKLFF
TRBV7-8	few	TRBD2	TRBJ2-3	TGTGCCAGCAGCTTACTTAGCGGGAGTGCAGATACGCAGTATTTT	CASSLLSGSADTQYF
TRBV7-6	.	.	TRBJ2-2	TGTGCCAGCAGCTTAGCCTACACCGGGGAGCTGTTTTTT	CASSLAYTGELFF
TRBV11-2	few	TRBD2	TRBJ2-1	TGTGCCAGCAGCTTAGGGGAGGGCAATGAGCAGTTCTTC	CASSLGEGNEQFF